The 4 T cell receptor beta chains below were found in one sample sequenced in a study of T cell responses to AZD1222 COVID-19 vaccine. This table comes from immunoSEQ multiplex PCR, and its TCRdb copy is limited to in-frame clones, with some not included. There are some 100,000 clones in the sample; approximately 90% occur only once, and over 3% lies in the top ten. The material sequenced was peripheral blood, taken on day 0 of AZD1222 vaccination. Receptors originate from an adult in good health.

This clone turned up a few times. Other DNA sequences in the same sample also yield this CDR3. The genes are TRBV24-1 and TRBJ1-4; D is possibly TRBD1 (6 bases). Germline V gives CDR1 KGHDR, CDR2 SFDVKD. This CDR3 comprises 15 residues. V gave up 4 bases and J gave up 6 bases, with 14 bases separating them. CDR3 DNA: TGTGCCACCAGTGACCCGACAGGCGGGGATGAAAAACTGTTTTTT. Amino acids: CATSDPTGGDEKLFF.

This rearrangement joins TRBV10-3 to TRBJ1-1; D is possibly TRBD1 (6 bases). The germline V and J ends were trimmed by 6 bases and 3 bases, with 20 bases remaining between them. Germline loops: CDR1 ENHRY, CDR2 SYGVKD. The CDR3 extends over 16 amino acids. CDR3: CAIRPSGARPHTEAFF. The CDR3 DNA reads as TGTGCCATCAGGCCGTCGGGGGCGAGGCCCCACACTGAAGCTTTCTTT.

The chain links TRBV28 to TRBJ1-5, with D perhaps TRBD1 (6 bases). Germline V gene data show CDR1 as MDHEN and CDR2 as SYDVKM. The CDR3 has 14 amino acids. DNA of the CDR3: TGTGCTCTTGGGGCACGGGGGCAGGGGATGTCACAGCATTTT. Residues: CALGARGQGMSQHF.

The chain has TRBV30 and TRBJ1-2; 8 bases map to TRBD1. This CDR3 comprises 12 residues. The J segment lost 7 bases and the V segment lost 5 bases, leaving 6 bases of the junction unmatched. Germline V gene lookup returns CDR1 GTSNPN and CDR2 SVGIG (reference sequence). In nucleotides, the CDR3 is TGTGCCTGGGCCACAGGGGGTGGTGGCTACACCTTC. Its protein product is CAWATGGGGYTF. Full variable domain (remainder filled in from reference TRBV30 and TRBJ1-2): SQTIHQWPATLVQPVGSPLSLECTVEGTSNPNLYWYRQAAGRGLQLLFYSVGIGQISSEVPQNLSASRPQDRQFILSSKKLLLSDSGFYLCAWATGGGGYTFGSGTRLTVV.